The present entry profiles one TCR beta chain with its context. Under the authors' procedure: Estimation of nucleated cell counts relied on the amplification of reference gene primers. The assay was immunoSEQ multiplex PCR, and TCRdb's table has in-frame clones only and misses some. The DNA was the basis for D and trimming; V, J and clone size are from that table. Of approximately 450,000 clones listed, around nine tenths are singletons. The sample originates from a study of blood T cell repertoires in COVID-19. The sequencing input was peripheral blood. This clonotype originated in a young woman with acute or convalescent COVID-19.

CDR3 protein: CASSGGLHRGKDYEQYF. For the CDR3, the DNA is TGTGCCAGCAGTGGGGGGTTGCACAGGGGGAAGGACTACGAGCAGTACTTC. The chain couples TRBV25-1 to TRBJ2-7; 8 positions match TRBD1. V lost 4 bases, J lost 3 bases, and 14 bases stayed unmatched. Germline CDR1 and CDR2: MGHDK and SYGVNS. This CDR3 has 17 amino acids.